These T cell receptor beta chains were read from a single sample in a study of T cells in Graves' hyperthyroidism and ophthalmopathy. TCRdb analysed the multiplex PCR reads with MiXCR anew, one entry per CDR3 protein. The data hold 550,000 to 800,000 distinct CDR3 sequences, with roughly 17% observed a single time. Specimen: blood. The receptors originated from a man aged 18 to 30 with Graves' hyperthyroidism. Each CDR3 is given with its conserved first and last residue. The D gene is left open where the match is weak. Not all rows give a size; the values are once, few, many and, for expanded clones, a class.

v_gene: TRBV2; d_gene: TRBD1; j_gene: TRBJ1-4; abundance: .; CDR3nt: TGTGCCACCGCCGACCAGGGGGCTGGTGAAAAACTGTTTTTT; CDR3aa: CATADQGAGEKLFF
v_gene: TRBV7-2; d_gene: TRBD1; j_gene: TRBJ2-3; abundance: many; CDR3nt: TGTGCCAGCAGCCGACAGGGGTTAACTAGCACAGATACGCAGTATTTT; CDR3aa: CASSRQGLTSTDTQYF
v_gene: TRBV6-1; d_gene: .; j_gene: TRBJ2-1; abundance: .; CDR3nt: TGTGCCAGCAGCCTAGTGGCGACCGGATTTTACAATGAGCAGTTCTTC; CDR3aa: CASSLVATGFYNEQFF
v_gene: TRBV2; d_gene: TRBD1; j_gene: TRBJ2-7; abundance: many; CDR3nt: TGTGCCAGCAGCTTCGGGACAGGGGTTTACGAGCAGTACTTC; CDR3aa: CASSFGTGVYEQYF
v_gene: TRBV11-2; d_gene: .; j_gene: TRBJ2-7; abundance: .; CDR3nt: TGTGCCAGCAGCTTAGTGGGAACACTAGCTTCCTACGAGCAGTACTTC; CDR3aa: CASSLVGTLASYEQYF
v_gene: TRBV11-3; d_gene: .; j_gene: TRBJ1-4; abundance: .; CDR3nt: TGTGCCAGCAGCTTAGTCCAGGATGAAAAACTGTTTTTT; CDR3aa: CASSLVQDEKLFF
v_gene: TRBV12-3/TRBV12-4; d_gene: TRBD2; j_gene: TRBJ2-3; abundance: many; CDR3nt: TGTGCCAGCAGCCGGCCGTTAGCGGGAGTTAAGGGGGATACGCAGTATTTT; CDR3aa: CASSRPLAGVKGDTQYF
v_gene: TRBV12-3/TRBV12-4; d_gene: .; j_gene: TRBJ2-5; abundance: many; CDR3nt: TGTGCCAGCAGTTTAGTCCCGGGGCCGGGGGAGACCCAGTACTTC; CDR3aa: CASSLVPGPGETQYF
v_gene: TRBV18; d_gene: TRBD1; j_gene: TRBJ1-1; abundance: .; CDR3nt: TGTGCCAGCTCCCGGGACAGAGACATGAACACTGAAGCTTTCTTT; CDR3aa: CASSRDRDMNTEAFF
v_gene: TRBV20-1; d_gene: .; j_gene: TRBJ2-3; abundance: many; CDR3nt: TGCAGTGCTAGGGGCTCAGATACGCAGTATTTT; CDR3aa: CSARGSDTQYF
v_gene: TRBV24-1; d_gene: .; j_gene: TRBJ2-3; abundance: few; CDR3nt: TGTGCCACCAGTACCTCTAGCGCTAGCACAGATACGCAGTATTTT; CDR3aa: CATSTSSASTDTQYF
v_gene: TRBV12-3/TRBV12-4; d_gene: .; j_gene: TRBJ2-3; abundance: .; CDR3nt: TGTGCCAGCAGTTTTGAAAGGTCAGATACGCAGTATTTT; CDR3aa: CASSFERSDTQYF
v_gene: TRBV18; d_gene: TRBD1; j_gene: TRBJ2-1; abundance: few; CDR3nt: TGTGCCAGCTCACCACAAGACAGGGAGTACAATGAGCAGTTCTTC; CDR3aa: CASSPQDREYNEQFF
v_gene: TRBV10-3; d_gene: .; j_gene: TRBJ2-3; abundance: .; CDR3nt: TGTGCCATCACCCGGGAACTCACAGATACGCAGTATTTT; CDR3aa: CAITRELTDTQYF
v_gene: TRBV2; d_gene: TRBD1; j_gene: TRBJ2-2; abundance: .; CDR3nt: TGTGCCAGCAGTGGACAGGGGGGTGACACCGGGGAGCTGTTTTTT; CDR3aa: CASSGQGGDTGELFF
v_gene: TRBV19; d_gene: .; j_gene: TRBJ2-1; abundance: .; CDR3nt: TGTGCCAGTAGTATGGGACAAGAGTTAGGAGCGGGCAATGAGCAGTTCTTC; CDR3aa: CASSMGQELGAGNEQFF
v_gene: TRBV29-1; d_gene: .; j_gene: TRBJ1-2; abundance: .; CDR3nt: TGCAGCGTTGAAGGCGGCACGGAAGGCTACACCTTC; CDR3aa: CSVEGGTEGYTF
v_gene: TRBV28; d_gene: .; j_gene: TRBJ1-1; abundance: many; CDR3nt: TGTGCCAGCAGAGGGCCCACGAACACTGAAGCTTTCTTT; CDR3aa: CASRGPTNTEAFF
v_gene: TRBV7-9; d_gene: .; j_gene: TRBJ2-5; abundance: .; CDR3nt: TGTGCCAGCGGGCGGGACAGTCTAGAGACCCAGTACTTC; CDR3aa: CASGRDSLETQYF
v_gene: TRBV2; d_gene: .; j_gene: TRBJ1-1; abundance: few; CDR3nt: TGTGCCAGCAGTTTGGTTCCCCCCGGGGCTTTCTTT; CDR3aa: CASSLVPPGAFF
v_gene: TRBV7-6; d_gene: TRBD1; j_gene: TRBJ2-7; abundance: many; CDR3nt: TGTGCCAGCAGCCCCGACAGGGGACCCATCTACGAGCAGTACTTC; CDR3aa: CASSPDRGPIYEQYF
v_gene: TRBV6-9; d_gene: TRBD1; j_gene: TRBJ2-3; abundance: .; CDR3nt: TGTGCCAGCAGTTCTCTCAGGGGGACAGATACGCAGTATTTT; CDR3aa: CASSSLRGTDTQYF
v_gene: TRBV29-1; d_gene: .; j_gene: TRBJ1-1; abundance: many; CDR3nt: TGCAGCGTTGAGACGGCCAGGAACACTGAAGCTTTCTTT; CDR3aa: CSVETARNTEAFF
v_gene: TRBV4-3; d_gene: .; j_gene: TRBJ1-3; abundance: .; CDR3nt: TGCGCCAGCAGCCGAATCAGGGGTTTAGAAAACACCATATATTTT; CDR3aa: CASSRIRGLENTIYF
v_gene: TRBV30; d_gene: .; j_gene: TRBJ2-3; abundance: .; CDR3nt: TGTGCCTGGAGTTCCCATCTAAGAGATACGCAGTATTTT; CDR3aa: CAWSSHLRDTQYF
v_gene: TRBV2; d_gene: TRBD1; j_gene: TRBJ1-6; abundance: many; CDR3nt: TGTGCCAGCACCGTGACGACAGGGGCGAATTCACCCCTCCACTTT; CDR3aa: CASTVTTGANSPLHF
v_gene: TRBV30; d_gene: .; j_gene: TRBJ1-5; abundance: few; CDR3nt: TGTGCCTGGAGTCCTACGCTTAGGGGCTCTCAGCCCCAGCATTTT; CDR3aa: CAWSPTLRGSQPQHF
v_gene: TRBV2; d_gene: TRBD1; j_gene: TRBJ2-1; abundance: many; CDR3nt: TGTGCCAGCAGTCGACAGGGGGGTTACAATGAGCAGTTCTTC; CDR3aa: CASSRQGGYNEQFF
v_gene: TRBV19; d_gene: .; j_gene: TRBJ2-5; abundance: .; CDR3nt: TGTGCCAGTAGTATTAGTAGACAGTTGGAGACCCAGTACTTC; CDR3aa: CASSISRQLETQYF
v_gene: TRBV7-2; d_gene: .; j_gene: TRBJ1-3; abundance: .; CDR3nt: TGTGCCACCTCGACAGACTCTGGAAACACCATATATTTT; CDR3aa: CATSTDSGNTIYF
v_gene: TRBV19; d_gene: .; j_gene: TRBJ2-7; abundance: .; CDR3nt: TGTGCCAGTAGTATAGATAGGCAGGGACCCTACGAGCAGTACTTC; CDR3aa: CASSIDRQGPYEQYF
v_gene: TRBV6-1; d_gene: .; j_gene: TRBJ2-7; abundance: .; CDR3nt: TGTGCCAGCAGTGGGAGACAGACCTACGAGCAGTACTTC; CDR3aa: CASSGRQTYEQYF
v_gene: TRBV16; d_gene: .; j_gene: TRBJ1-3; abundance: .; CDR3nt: TGTGCCAGCAGCCAAAGAGGAAACACCATATATTTT; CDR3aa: CASSQRGNTIYF
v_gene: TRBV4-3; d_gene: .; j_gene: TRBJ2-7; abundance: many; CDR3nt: TGCGCCAGCAGCCAAGCCGGGATTGGCTACGAGCAGTACTTC; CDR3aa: CASSQAGIGYEQYF
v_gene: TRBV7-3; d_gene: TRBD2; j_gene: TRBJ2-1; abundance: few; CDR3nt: TGTGCCAGCAGCTTGACGGGACTAGCGGGACCTTCCTACAATGAGCAGTTCTTC; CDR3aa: CASSLTGLAGPSYNEQFF
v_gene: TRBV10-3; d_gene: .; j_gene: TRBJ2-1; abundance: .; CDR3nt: TGTGCCATCAGTGACGAACTACAGGGTCGTGAGCAGTCCTTC; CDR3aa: CAISDELQGREQSF
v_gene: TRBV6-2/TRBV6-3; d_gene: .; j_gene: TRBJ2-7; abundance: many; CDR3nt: TGTGCCAGCAGTTACATCCAGGGAGGCTACGAGCAGTACTTC; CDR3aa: CASSYIQGGYEQYF
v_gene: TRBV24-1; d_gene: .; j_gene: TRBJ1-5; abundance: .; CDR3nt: TGTGCCACCAGTGAGGGGGGCAGGGCCGGGGAGCCCCAGCATTTT; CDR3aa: CATSEGGRAGEPQHF
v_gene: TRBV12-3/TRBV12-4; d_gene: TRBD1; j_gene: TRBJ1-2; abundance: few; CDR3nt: TGTGCCAGCACCTTCGTAACCGGGACAGACTATGGCTACACCTTC; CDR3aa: CASTFVTGTDYGYTF
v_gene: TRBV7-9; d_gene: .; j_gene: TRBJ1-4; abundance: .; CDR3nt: TGTGCCAGCAGCTTATTAGGGGCCAGCCATGAAAAACTGTTTTTT; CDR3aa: CASSLLGASHEKLFF
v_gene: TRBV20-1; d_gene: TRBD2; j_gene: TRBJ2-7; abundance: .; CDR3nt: TGCAGTGCTAGAGCCTCTTCCGGGACTAGCGTTAGCTCCTACGAGCAGTACTTC; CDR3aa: CSARASSGTSVSSYEQYF
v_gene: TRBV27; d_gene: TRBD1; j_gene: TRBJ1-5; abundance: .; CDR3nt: TGTGCCAGCCGTCGCATGACAGGGACTCAGCCCCAGCATTTT; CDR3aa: CASRRMTGTQPQHF
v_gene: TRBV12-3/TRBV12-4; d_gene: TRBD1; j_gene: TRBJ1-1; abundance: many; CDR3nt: TGTGCCAGCAGTCCAGTCACAGGGGGCGACACTGAAGCTTTCTTT; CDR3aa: CASSPVTGGDTEAFF
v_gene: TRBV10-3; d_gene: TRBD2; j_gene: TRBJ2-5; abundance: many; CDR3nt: TGTGCCGGAGCCCCGGGACTAGCGGGAGATGGGGAGACCCAGTACTTC; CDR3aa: CAGAPGLAGDGETQYF
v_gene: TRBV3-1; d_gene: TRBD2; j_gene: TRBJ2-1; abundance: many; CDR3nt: TGTGCCAGCAGCGTACTAGCGGGCTCCTACAATGAGCAGTTCTTC; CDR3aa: CASSVLAGSYNEQFF